The subject of this entry is one TCR beta chain. This clone's antigen is unknown. No clone much larger than this one lies a single base away; base qualities are absent. The collaborating institutions used their own protocols to collect whole blood in K2EDTA tubes. For TCRbeta analysis, collaborator samples were shipped as frozen whole blood, as isolated PBMCs, or as DNA extracted from either sample type. TCRbeta CDR3 regions were amplified from genomic DNA using the immunoSEQ Assay, a bias-controlled multiplex PCR. As for the authors' bioinformatics: The number of nucleated cells in each sample was estimated by amplification of reference gene primers within the assay. To quantify the absolute abundance of each unique TCRbeta CDR3 rearrangement, sequence reads were collapsed and filtered. For each sample, productive Simpson clonality was calculated by taking the square root of Simpson's diversity index across productive rearrangements. Not all clones reach the TCRdb copy of this immuneACCESS table, which keeps in-frame sequences only. Checked studies attribute under half of the gap to unresolved V genes and leave the rest unexplained. For V, J and clone size, that table is used; D and trimming come from the DNA. This sample comprises roughly 200,000 clones, about nine tenths of them detected only once. The ten biggest clones cover around 6.6% of the sample.

Deletion took 4 bases off V and 3 bases off J, with a span of 9 bases between the germline ends. In the germline V gene (reference sequence), CDR1 corresponds to LNHDA and CDR2 to SQIVND. From its cysteine to its phenylalanine, the CDR3 spans 13 amino acids. This entry keeps only the CDR3 DNA: 39 bases, framed from base 1. This entry comes from a study of blood T cell repertoires in COVID-19 (dated by TCRdb to about 2020). The study in broad terms: Collaborator samples came from the United States, Italy and Spain and covered acute and convalescent phases of COVID-19. The material from the prospective study consisted of cDNA or gDNA derived from T cells, B-cell-depleted T cells, or PBMCs. Deeply sampled blood TCRbeta repertoires from subjects exposed to, actively infected with, or recovered from COVID-19 were included in the dataset. The repertoires were made available in a free public database intended to serve as a resource for research on the immune response to SARS-CoV-2. The samples were drawn from the first 160 participants of the ongoing ImmuneRACE study and from some 1,300 subjects provided by 6 global collaborators. A de-identified subject ID, COVID-19 status, age in years and sex were almost always included in the sample metadata. Where available, HLA class I and class II types were taken from metadata supplied by the sample provider and were not determined by assay-based typing.

Beyond this particular receptor, the publication reports: The amount of clinical and demographic metadata varied by source and participant and was provided uncurated.

The origin of this receptor is a middle-aged man with acute or convalescent COVID-19. The sample taken for sequencing was peripheral blood. The rearrangement combines TRBV19 with TRBJ2-5; a tentative D call is TRBD2 (6 bases match). CDR3 sequence: CASSTRGEETQYF. The nucleotide sequence reads TGTGCCAGTAGTACCCGCGGGGAAGAGACCCAGTACTTC.